These T cell receptor beta chains were read from a single sample in a study of CDR3 diversity in severe acne. TCRdb itself ran the PCR reads through MiXCR, one entry per CDR3 protein. The sample yields more than 80,000 distinct CDR3 sequences, 45% to 50% seen once. Sequencing used blood. Receptors were obtained from a male donor with severe acne vulgaris. CDR3s include the opening cysteine and the closing phenylalanine or tryptophan. D genes are given only for firm matches. Not all rows give a size; the values are once, few, many and, for expanded clones, a class.

V gene	D gene	J gene	clone size	CDR3 DNA	CDR3 protein
TRBV24-1	-	TRBJ2-5	-	TGTGCCAGCAGTCCCGACCAAGAGACCCAGTACTTC	CASSPDQETQYF
TRBV2	TRBD1	TRBJ2-6	few	TGTGCCAGCACCCCCCGGACAGGGGCGATCTCTGGGGCCAACGTCCTGACTTTC	CASTPRTGAISGANVLTF
TRBV9	TRBD2	TRBJ2-2	-	TGTGCCAGCAGCTCCCAAGGGCGACTAGCGGGAGGGCCGGACACCGGGGAGCTGTTCTTT	CASSSQGRLAGGPDTGELFF
TRBV24-1	-	TRBJ1-1	many	TGTGCCACCACCAGGAACACTGAAGCTTTCTTT	CATTRNTEAFF
TRBV20-1	-	TRBJ2-3	-	TGCGGTGCCTGCGAGAGGCCCATGAGCACAGATACGCAGTATTTT	CGACERPMSTDTQYF
TRBV28	TRBD1	TRBJ1-6	-	TGTGCCAGCAGCTCCCTGACAGGGGTCAGTAATTCACCCCTCCACTTT	CASSSLTGVSNSPLHF
TRBV7-9	TRBD1	TRBJ1-5	-	TGCGCCAGCAGCCTTCAGGGGGGGCCCCAGCATTTT	CASSLQGGPQHF
TRBV7-9	TRBD1	TRBJ2-2	-	TGCGCCAGCAGCTTGGCGAGGGGGCCCGGGGAGCTGTTTTTT	CASSLARGPGELFF
TRBV2	-	TRBJ2-5	-	TGTGCCAGCAGAGACTGGGAGACCCAGTACTTC	CASRDWETQYF
TRBV28	-	TRBJ1-2	few	TGTGCCAGCAGTTTAGGGGACACAAACTATGGCTACACCTTC	CASSLGDTNYGYTF
TRBV11-3	-	TRBJ2-2	few	TGTGCCAGCAGCTTAATTGTCACCGGGGAGCTGTTTTTT	CASSLIVTGELFF
TRBV28	-	TRBJ1-5	few	TGTGCCAGCAGCCAACCGGTACAGTCCGATCAGCCCCAGCATTTT	CASSQPVQSDQPQHF
TRBV7-9	-	TRBJ1-4	-	TGTGCCAGCAGCTTAGCGTCCGTCAGTCGTGAAAAACTGTTTTTT	CASSLASVSREKLFF
TRBV7-6	-	TRBJ1-1	-	TGTGCCAGCAGCTTAGGGGCGGGGGTAGGAACTGAAGCTTTCTTT	CASSLGAGVGTEAFF
TRBV4-1	TRBD1	TRBJ2-7	-	TGCGCCAGCAGCAGAAGGGTCGGGACAGGGGTAGCCTACGAGCAGTACTTC	CASSRRVGTGVAYEQYF